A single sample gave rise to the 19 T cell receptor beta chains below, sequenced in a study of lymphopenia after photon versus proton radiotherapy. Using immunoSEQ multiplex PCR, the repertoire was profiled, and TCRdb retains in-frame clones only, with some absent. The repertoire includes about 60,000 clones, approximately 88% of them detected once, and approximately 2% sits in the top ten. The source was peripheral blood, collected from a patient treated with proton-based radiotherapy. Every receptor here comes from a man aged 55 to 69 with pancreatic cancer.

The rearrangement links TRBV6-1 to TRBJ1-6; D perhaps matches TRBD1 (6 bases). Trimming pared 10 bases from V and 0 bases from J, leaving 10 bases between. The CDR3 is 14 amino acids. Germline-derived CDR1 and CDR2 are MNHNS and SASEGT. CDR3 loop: CAITGSSYNSPLHF. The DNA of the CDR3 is TGTGCCATTACAGGGAGCTCCTATAATTCACCCCTCCACTTT.

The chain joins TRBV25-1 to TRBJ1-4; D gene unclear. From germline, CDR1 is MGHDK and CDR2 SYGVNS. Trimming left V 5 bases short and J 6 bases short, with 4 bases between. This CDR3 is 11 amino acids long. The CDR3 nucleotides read TGTGCCAGCAGTATATATGAAAAACTGTTTTTT. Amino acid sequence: CASSIYEKLFF.

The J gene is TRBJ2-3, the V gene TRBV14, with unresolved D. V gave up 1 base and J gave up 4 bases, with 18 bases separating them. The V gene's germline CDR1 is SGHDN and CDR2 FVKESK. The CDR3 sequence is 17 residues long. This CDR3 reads CASSQVGTHVMSDTQYF. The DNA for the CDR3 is TGTGCCAGCAGCCAAGTTGGTACTCATGTGATGTCAGATACGCAGTATTTT. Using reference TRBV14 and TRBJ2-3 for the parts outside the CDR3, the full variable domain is EAGVTQFPSHSVIEKGQTVTLRCDPISGHDNLYWYRRVMGKEIKFLLHFVKESKQDESGMPNNRFLAERTGGTYSTLKVQPAELEDSGVYFCASSQVGTHVMSDTQYFGPGTRLTVL.

This CDR3 reads CASSSAASGRGNEQFF. DNA of the CDR3: TGTGCCAGCAGTTCCGCAGCTAGCGGGAGGGGAAATGAGCAGTTCTTC. The chain joins TRBV28 to TRBJ2-1; 12 bases align to TRBD2. CDR3 size: 16 residues. V was pared by 4 bases and J by 7 bases, with 8 bases of the junction left unmatched. CDR1 and CDR2 from the germline V gene are MDHEN and SYDVKM.

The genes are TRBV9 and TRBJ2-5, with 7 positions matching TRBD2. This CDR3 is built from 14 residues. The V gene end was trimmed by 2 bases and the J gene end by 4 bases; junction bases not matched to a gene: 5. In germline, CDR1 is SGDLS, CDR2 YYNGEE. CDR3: CASSVGTNRETQYF. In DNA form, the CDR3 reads TGTGCCAGCAGCGTCGGGACTAATAGAGAGACCCAGTACTTC.

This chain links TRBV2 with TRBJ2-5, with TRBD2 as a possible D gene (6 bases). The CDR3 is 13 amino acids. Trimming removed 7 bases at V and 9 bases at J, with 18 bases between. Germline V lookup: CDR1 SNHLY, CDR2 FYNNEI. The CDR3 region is CASNRDSLGPQYF. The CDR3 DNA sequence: TGTGCCAGCAACCGGGACTCCCTCGGCCCCCAGTACTTC.

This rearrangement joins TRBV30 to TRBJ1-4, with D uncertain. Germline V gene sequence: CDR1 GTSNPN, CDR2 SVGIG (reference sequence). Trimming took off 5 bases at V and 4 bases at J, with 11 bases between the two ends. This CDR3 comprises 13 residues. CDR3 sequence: CAWEGDFNEKLFF. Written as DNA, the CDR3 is TGTGCCTGGGAAGGAGACTTTAATGAAAAACTGTTTTTT.

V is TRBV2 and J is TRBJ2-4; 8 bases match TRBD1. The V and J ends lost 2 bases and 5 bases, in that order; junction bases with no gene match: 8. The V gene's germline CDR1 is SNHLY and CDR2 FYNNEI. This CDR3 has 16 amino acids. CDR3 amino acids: CASSEPYLDRENIQYF. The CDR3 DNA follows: TGTGCCAGCAGTGAACCGTACTTGGACAGGGAAAACATTCAGTACTTC.

CDR3 in DNA: TGTGCCAGCATCCCTAGCACGATCGGCGACGAAAAACTGTTTTTT. Amino acids: CASIPSTIGDEKLFF. The V gene is TRBV25-1, the J gene TRBJ1-4; D not certain. Germline assignment: CDR1 MGHDK and CDR2 SYGVNS. The CDR3 length is 15 residues. V lost 7 bases and J lost 8, with 20 bases in between.

In nucleotides, the CDR3 is TGTGCCAGCAGTTTACCATCCGATAGGAACACTGAAGCTTTCTTT. Protein: CASSLPSDRNTEAFF. The V and J genes are TRBV28 and TRBJ1-1; unclear D gene. From germline, CDR1 is MDHEN and CDR2 SYDVKM. The CDR3 has 15 residues. Deletions cut 2 bases from V and 1 base from J, with 11 bases between.

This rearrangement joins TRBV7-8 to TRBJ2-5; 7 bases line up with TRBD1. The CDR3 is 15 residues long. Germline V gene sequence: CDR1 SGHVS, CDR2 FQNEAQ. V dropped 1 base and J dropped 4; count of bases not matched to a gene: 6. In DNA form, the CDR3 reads TGTGCCAGCAGCTTAGTTGGACAGGTCTCAGAGACCCAGTACTTC. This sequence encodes CASSLVGQVSETQYF.

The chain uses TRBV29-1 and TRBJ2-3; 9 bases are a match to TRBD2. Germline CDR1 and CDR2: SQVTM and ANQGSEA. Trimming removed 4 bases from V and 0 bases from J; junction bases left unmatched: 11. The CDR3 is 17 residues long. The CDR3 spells CSVVPLVSGSSTDTQYF. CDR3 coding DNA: TGCAGCGTTGTCCCCCTGGTTAGCGGGAGCAGCACAGATACGCAGTATTTT.

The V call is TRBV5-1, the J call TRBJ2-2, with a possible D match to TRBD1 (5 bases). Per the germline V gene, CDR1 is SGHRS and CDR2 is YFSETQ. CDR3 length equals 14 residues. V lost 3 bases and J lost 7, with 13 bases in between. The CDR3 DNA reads TGCGCCAGCAGCTCCAGGGAAGTGGGCGGGGAGCTGTTTTTT. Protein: CASSSREVGGELFF. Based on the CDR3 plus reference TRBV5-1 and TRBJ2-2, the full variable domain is KAGVTQTPRYLIKTRGQQVTLSCSPISGHRSVSWYQQTPGQGLQFLFEYFSETQRNKGNFPGRFSGRQFSNSRSEMNVSTLELGDSALYLCASSSREVGGELFFGEGSRLTVL.

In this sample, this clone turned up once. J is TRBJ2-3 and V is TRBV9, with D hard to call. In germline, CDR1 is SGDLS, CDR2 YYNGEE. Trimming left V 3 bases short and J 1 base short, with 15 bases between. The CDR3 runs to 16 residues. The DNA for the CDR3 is TGTGCCAGCAGCGGGTCGGCTACCCCTCGCACAGATACGCAGTATTTT. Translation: CASSGSATPRTDTQYF.

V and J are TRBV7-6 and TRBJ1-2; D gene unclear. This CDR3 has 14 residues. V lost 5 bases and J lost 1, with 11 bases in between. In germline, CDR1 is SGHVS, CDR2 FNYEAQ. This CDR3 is CASSPSTVNYGYTF. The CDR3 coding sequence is TGTGCCAGCAGCCCTAGCACGGTTAACTATGGCTACACCTTC.

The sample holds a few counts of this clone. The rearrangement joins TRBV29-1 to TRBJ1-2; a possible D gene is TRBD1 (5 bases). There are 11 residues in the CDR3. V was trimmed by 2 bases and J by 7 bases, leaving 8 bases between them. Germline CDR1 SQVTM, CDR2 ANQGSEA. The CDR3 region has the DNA TGCAGCGTTGAACGGGGCGGTGGCTACACCTTC. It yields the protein CSVERGGGYTF.

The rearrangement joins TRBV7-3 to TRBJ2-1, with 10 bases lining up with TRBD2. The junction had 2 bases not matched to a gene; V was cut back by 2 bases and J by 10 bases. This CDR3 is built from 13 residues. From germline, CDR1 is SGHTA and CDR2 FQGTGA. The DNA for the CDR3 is TGTGCCAGCAGCTTAGGGGGACTAGCGGAGCAGTTCTTC. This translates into CASSLGGLAEQFF.

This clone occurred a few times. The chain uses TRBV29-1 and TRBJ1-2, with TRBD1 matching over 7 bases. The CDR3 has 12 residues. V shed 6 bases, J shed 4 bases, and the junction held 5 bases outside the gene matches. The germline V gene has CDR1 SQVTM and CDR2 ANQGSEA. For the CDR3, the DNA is TGCAGCGTAGCCGACAGGGTCTATGGCTACACCTTC. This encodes CSVADRVYGYTF.

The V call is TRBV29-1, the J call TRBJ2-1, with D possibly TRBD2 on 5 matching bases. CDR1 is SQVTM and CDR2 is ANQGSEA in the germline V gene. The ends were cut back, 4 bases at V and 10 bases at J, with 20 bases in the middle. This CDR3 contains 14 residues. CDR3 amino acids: CSVGLALSRWEQFF. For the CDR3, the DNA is TGCAGCGTTGGCCTAGCCCTTTCAAGGTGGGAGCAGTTCTTC.